The entry below gives a single T cell receptor beta chain sequence along with its context. This clone has more than one count but fewer than ten. Its antigen is unknown. The input lacks base qualities; no much larger clone sits a single base away. The receptor library was made with the immunoSEQ multiplex PCR assay. Rearranged TCR beta chain sequences were amplified using the hsTCRB Kit according to the manufacturer's protocol. Sequencing of TCRB libraries was carried out on an Illumina MiSeq. For the original study's pipeline: The proprietary platform of the kit vendor was used for demultiplexing, trimming and gene mapping. TCRdb took this table from immuneACCESS and kept in-frame rearrangements with V and J called. Such tables lack part of the clones; where checked against another copy, unresolved V genes explain under half of the gap, and the rest is unexplained. Clonal size and the V and J genes are those of that table, whereas D and trimming came from the DNA. This sample holds approximately 92,000 clones; around four fifths were observed only once. The ten largest clones take up less than 9.5% of the sample.

The data derive from a study of a mutant IDH1 vaccine in newly diagnosed glioma (dated by TCRdb to the early 2020s). At the level of the whole study: Of the 32 patients who were treated, 62.5% were male and around 40% were female, and the mean age was roughly 40 years. Prior to enrollment, standard therapy consisting of radiotherapy alone, temozolomide alone, or radiochemotherapy with temozolomide had been administered to patients, with the combination being received by most patients. Peripheral blood samples were drawn at six visits, namely V03 (baseline), V05, V07, V10, V12 and V13. Longitudinal TCRB deep sequencing was performed for some 25 treated patients wherever samples were available for exploratory analyses.

CDR1 MGHRA and CDR2 YSYEKL were looked up in the germline V gene. CDR3 length: 15 amino acids, cysteine to phenylalanine. The sequence is cut down to CDR3 DNA, 45 bases in frame from base 1. V drops 3 bases and J drops 6 bases, leaving 12 bases in between. Overall study outcomes, separate from this receptor: It was noted by the authors that analyses of patient blood samples could not be reproduced owing to sample limitations. Availability determined which PBMC samples were chosen for TCRB deep sequencing. No apparent relationship was observed between pseudoprogression and alterations in the top peripheral T cell clonotypes detected by TCRB sequencing. Immune responses induced by the vaccine were seen in approximately 92% of patients across multiple MHC alleles.

The time point label corresponds to: baseline, week 1 (first vaccination visit). What this sample's treatment or condition label stands for: pre-vaccination baseline after standard-of-care therapy. Donors had newly diagnosed WHO grade 3 or 4 IDH1-mutant astrocytomas with loss of nuclear ATRX. The samples were drawn from NOA16, a multicentre, single-arm, open-label phase I trial in Germany that tested a mutant IDH1 peptide vaccine in humans for the first time. For immunogenicity testing, the blood drawn at visit V03 was used as the baseline sample. Genomic DNA for TCRB sequencing was extracted from EDTA blood using the DNeasy Blood and Tissue Kit.

The chain links TRBV4-1 with TRBJ1-6, with a tentative D gene TRBD1 over 6 matching bases. Sequencing was performed on PBMCs, taken from a glioma patient treated with radiotherapy, temozolomide or both. The sequence derives from a man in his forties with glioma. The DNA sequence reads TGCGCCAGCAGCCAGAACAGGGCTGGTAATTCACCCCTCCACTTT. This gives the protein CASSQNRAGNSPLHF.